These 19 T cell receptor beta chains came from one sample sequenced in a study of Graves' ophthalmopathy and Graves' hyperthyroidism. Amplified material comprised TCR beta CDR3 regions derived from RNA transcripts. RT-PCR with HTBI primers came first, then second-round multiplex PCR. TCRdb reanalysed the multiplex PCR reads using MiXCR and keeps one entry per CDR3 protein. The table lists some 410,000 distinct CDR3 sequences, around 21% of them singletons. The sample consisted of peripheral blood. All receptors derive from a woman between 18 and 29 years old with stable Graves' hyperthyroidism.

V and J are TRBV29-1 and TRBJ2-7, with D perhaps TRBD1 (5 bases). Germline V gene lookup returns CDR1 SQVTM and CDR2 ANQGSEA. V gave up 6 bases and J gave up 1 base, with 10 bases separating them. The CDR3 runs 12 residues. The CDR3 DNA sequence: TGCAGCGTAAATTCAGGGTCCTACGAGCAGTACTTC. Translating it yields CSVNSGSYEQYF.

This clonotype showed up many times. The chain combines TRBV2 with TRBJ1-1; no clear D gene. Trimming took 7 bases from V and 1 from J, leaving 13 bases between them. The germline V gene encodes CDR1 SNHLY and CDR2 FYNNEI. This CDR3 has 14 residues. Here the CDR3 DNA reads TGTGCCAGCATCCTGGGCCCACGGAACACTGAAGCTTTCTTT. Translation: CASILGPRNTEAFF.

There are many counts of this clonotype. CDR3 residues: CASSPMGQGNQPQHF. CDR3 bases: TGCGCCAGCAGCCCTATGGGACAGGGGAATCAGCCCCAGCATTTT. The chain is built from TRBV5-1 and TRBJ1-5, with 10 bases fitting TRBD1. Germline CDR1 reads SGHRS; CDR2 reads YFSETQ. J gave up 4 bases and V 4 bases, and 5 bases lay outside the gene matches. The CDR3 spans 15 residues.

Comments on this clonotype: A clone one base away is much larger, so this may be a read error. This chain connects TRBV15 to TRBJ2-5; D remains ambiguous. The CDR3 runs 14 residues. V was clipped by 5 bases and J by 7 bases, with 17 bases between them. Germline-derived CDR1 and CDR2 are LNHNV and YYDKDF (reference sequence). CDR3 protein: CATSPPQRHGTQYF. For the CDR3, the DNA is TGTGCCACCAGCCCCCCCCAGAGGCACGGGACCCAGTACTTC.

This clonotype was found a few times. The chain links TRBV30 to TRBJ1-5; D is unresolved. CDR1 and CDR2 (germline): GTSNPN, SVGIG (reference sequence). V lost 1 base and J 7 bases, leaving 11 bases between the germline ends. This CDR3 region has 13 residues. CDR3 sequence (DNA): TGTGCCTGGAGTGAGCTGGGAATACAGCCCCAGCATTTT. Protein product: CAWSELGIQPQHF.

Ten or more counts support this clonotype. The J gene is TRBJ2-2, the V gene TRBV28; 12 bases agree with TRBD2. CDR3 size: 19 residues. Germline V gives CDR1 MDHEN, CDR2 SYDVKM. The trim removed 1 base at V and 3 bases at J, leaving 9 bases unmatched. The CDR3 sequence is CASSLFLAGGFGDTGELFF. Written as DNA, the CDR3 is TGTGCCAGCAGTTTATTTCTAGCGGGAGGGTTCGGTGACACCGGGGAGCTGTTTTTT. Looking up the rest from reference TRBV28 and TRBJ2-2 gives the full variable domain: DVKVTQSSRYLVKRTGEKVFLECVQDMDHENMFWYRQDPGLGLRLIYFSYDVKMKEKGDIPEGYSVSREKKERFSLILESASTNQTSMYLCASSLFLAGGFGDTGELFFGEGSRLTVL.

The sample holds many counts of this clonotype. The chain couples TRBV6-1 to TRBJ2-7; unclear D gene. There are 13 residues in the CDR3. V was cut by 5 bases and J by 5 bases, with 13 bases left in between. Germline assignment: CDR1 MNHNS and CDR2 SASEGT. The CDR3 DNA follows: TGTGCCAGCAGTCTTCGGCTGAGCGACGAGCAGTACTTC. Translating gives CASSLRLSDEQYF.

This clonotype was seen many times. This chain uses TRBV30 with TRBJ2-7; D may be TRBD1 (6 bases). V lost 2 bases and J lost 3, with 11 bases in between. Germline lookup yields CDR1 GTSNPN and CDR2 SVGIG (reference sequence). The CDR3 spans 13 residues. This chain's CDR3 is CAWSRTVGYEQYF. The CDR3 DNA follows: TGTGCCTGGAGTCGGACAGTGGGCTACGAGCAGTACTTC.

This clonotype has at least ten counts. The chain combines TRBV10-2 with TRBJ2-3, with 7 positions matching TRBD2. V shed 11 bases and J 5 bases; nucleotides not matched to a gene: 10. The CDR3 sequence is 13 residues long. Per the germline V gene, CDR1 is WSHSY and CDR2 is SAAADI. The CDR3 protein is CAGLSGIGDTQYF. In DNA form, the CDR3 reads TGCGCCGGCCTAAGCGGGATCGGAGATACGCAGTATTTT.

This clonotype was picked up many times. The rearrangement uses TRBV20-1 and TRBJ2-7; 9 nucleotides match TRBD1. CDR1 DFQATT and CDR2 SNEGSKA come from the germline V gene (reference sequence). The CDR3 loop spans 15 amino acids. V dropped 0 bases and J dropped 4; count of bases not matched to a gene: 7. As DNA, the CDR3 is TGCAGTGCTAGAGATTGGGACAGGGCGGTTTACGAGCAGTACTTC. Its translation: CSARDWDRAVYEQYF.

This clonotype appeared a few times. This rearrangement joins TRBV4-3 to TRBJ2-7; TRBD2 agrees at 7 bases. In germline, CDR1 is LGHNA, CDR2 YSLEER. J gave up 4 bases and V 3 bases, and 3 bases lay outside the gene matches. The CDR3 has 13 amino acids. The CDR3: CASSQGTIYEQYF. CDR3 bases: TGCGCCAGCAGCCAGGGGACTATTTACGAGCAGTACTTC.

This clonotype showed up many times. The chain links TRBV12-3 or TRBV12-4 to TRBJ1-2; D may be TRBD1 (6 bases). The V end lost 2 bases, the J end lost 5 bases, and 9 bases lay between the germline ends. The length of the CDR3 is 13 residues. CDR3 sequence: CASSLTGRYGYTF. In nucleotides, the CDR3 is TGTGCCAGCAGTTTAACAGGGAGGTATGGCTACACCTTC.

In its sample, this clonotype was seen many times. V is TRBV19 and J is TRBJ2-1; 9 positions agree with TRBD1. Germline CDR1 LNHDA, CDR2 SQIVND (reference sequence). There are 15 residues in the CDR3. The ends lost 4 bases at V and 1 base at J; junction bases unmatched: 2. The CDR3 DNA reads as TGTGCCAGTAGTACGACAGGGGGTTCCTACAATGAGCAGTTCTTC. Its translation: CASSTTGGSYNEQFF.

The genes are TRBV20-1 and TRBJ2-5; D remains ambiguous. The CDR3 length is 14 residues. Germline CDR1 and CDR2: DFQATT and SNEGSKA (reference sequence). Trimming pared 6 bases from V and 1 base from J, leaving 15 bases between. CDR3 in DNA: TGCAGTGCCATAAGTCCAGGAAGCCAAGAGACCCAGTACTTC. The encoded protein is CSAISPGSQETQYF.

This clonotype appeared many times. Here the CDR3 reads CASTEYYEQYF. The DNA for the CDR3 is TGTGCCAGCACGGAATACTACGAGCAGTACTTC. The chain combines TRBV28 with TRBJ2-7, with D uncertain. The germline V and J ends were trimmed by 7 bases and 3 bases, with 7 bases remaining between them. The CDR3 runs to 11 residues. Germline V gives CDR1 MDHEN, CDR2 SYDVKM.

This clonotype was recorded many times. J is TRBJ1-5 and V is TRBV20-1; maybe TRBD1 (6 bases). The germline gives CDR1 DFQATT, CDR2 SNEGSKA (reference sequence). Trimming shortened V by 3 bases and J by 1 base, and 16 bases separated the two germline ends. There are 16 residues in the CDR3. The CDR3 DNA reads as TGCAGTGCTAGTGCACTTCGGACAGCCAGCAATCAGCCCCAGCATTTT. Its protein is CSASALRTASNQPQHF.

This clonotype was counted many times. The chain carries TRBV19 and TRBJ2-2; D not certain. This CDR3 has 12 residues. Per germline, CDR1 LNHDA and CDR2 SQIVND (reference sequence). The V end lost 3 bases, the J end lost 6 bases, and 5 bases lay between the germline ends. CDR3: CASSIRAGELFF. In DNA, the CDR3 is TGTGCCAGTAGTATCCGGGCCGGGGAGCTGTTTTTT.

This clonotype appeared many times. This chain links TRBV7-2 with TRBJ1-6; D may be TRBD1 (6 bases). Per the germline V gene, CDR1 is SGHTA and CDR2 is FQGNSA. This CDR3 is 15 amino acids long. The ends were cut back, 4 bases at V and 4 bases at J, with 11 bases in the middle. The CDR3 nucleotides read TGTGCCAGCAGCTCCCGGACAGAATATAATTCACCCCTCCACTTT. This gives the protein CASSSRTEYNSPLHF.

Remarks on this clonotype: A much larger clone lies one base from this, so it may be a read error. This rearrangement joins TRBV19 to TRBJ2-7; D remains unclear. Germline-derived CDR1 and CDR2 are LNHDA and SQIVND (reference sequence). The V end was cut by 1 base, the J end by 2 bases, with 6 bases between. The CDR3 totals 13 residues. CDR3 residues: CASSIAQAYEQYF. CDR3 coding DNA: TGTGCCAGTAGTATAGCCCAAGCCTACGAGCAGTACTTC.